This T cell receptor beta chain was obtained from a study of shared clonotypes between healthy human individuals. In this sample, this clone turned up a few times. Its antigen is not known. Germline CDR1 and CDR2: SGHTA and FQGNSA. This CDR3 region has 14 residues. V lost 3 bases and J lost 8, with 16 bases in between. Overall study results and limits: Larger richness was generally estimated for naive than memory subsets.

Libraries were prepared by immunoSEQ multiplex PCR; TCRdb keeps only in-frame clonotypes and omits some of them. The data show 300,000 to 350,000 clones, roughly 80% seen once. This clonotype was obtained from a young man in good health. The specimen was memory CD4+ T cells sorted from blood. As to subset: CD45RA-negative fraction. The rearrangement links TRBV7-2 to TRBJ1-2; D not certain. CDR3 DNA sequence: TGTGCCAGCAGCTTTATCACCCCCGGGAAAGGCTACACCTTC. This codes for CASSFITPGKGYTF.